These 29 T cell receptor beta chains originate from one sample sequenced in a study of T cells in localized non-small cell lung cancer. Clones were sequenced by immunoSEQ multiplex PCR, and TCRdb holds only the in-frame ones, with some missing. The sample holds about 75,000 clones, around 81% seen once. The sequences come from peripheral blood, collected before any cancer treatment. All receptors derive from a female donor at least 60 years old with stage I lung adenocarcinoma.

The chain carries TRBV19 and TRBJ2-1; 7 bases match TRBD2. The CDR3 spans 15 residues. Per the germline V gene, CDR1 is LNHDA and CDR2 is SQIVND (reference sequence). V dropped 2 bases and J dropped 5; count of bases not matched to a gene: 6. The CDR3 coding sequence is TGTGCCAGTAGTATAATTGGACTAGGGGACAATGAGCAGTTCTTC. Its translation is CASSIIGLGDNEQFF. Variable domain in full (rest from reference TRBV19 and TRBJ2-1): DGGITQSPKYLFRKEGQNVTLSCEQNLNHDAMYWYRQDPGQGLRLIYYSQIVNDFQKGDIAEGYSVSREKKESFPLTVTSAQKNPTAFYLCASSIIGLGDNEQFFGPGTRLTVL.

This clone came up once. This rearrangement joins TRBV5-1 to TRBJ2-3; 10 bases align to TRBD1. The germline V gene encodes CDR1 SGHRS and CDR2 YFSETQ. The CDR3 has 17 amino acids. The V gene end was trimmed by 0 bases and the J gene end by 2 bases; junction bases not matched to a gene: 6. CDR3 nucleotide sequence: TGCGCCAGCAGCTTGGGGACAGGGGGAAGGGTCACAGATACGCAGTATTTT. This sequence encodes CASSLGTGGRVTDTQYF.

Only a few counts were recorded for this clone. The chain has TRBV9 and TRBJ1-1; weak D call: TRBD1 (6 bases). The CDR3 runs to 14 residues. The germline V and J ends were trimmed by 0 bases and 5 bases, with 11 bases remaining between them. Germline-derived CDR1 and CDR2 are SGDLS and YYNGEE. The CDR3 nucleotides are TGTGCCAGCAGCGTAGCTGGGGGGCGGACTGAAGCTTTCTTT. The encoded protein is CASSVAGGRTEAFF.

The CDR3 loop reads CASSSTESAYEQYF. Here the CDR3 DNA reads TGTGCCAGCAGCTCGACAGAATCAGCCTACGAGCAGTACTTC. The chain links TRBV7-9 to TRBJ2-7; D perhaps matches TRBD1 (5 bases). Looked up from germline, CDR1 is SEHNR and CDR2 is FQNEAQ (reference sequence). V was trimmed by 4 bases and J by 2 bases, leaving 12 bases between them. The CDR3 loop spans 14 amino acids.

This chain connects TRBV2 to TRBJ2-2; tentative D call: TRBD1 (6 bases). Germline assignment: CDR1 SNHLY and CDR2 FYNNEI. The CDR3 loop spans 15 amino acids. V was cut by 6 bases and J by 0 bases, with 11 bases left in between. CDR3 amino acids: CASSARTANTGELFF. Written as DNA, the CDR3 is TGTGCCAGCAGCGCCAGGACAGCGAACACCGGGGAGCTGTTTTTT.

This chain uses TRBV30 with TRBJ1-1; TRBD1 matches 7 bases. The CDR3 has 15 residues. The germline gives CDR1 GTSNPN, CDR2 SVGIG (reference sequence). V was clipped by 3 bases and J by 1 base; unmatched bases: 8. The CDR3 nucleotides are TGTGCCTGGAGACGTGAGGGGGCCTGGAACACTGAAGCTTTCTTT. Its protein product is CAWRREGAWNTEAFF.

The J gene is TRBJ2-2, the V gene TRBV4-1, with 9 bases aligning to TRBD1. In germline, CDR1 is MGHRA, CDR2 YSYEKL. V dropped 1 base and J dropped 3; count of bases not matched to a gene: 3. The CDR3 sequence is 16 residues long. The DNA for the CDR3 is TGCGCCAGCAGCCAAGGCGACAGGGGGGACACCGGGGAGCTGTTTTTT. This gives the protein CASSQGDRGDTGELFF.

The chain uses TRBV7-8 and TRBJ1-2; a weak D match, TRBD1 (6 bases). The CDR3 has 17 amino acids. Germline CDR1 is SGHVS and CDR2 is FQNEAQ. V was pared by 2 bases and J by 2 bases, with 18 bases between. The CDR3 sequence: CASSLRGQFFVNYGYTF. CDR3 DNA: TGTGCCAGCAGCTTACGCGGACAGTTTTTCGTGAACTATGGCTACACCTTC.

The chain joins TRBV7-6 to TRBJ2-1; 8 nucleotides agree with TRBD1. The J segment lost 5 bases and the V segment lost 2 bases, leaving 5 bases of the junction unmatched. Germline CDR1 and CDR2: SGHVS and FNYEAQ. This CDR3 region has 15 residues. As DNA, the CDR3 is TGTGCCAGCAGCTTACGCCAGGGGGCAAACAATGAGCAGTTCTTC. Its protein product is CASSLRQGANNEQFF.

The gene calls are TRBV15 and TRBJ2-1; D might be TRBD1 (6 bases). Germline V lookup: CDR1 LNHNV, CDR2 YYDKDF (reference sequence). This CDR3 contains 13 residues. With 4 bases removed from V and 12 bases from J, the gap between germline ends came to 16 bases. The CDR3 loop reads CATSTWDNYWQFF. As DNA, the CDR3 is TGTGCCACCAGCACCTGGGACAACTACTGGCAGTTCTTC. Based on the CDR3 plus reference TRBV15 and TRBJ2-1, the full variable domain is DAMVIQNPRYQVTQFGKPVTLSCSQTLNHNVMYWYQQKSSQAPKLLFHYYDKDFNNEADTPDNFQSRRPNTSFCFLDIRSPGLGDTAMYLCATSTWDNYWQFFGPGTRLTVL.

This rearrangement joins TRBV19 to TRBJ2-1, with a tentative D call TRBD2 (5 bases). The CDR3 is 15 amino acids. Trimming cost V 6 bases and J 2 bases, with 14 bases left between them. Germline assignment: CDR1 LNHDA and CDR2 SQIVND (reference sequence). CDR3 nucleotide sequence: TGTGCCAGTAGCCGAGGGTTTCCTCCCTACAATGAGCAGTTCTTC. It is translated as CASSRGFPPYNEQFF.

This chain joins TRBV30 and TRBJ2-1; unclear D gene. Germline CDR1 and CDR2: GTSNPN and SVGIG (reference sequence). V was pared by 3 bases and J by 11 bases, with 11 bases between. The CDR3 has 11 amino acids. The CDR3 DNA reads TGTGCCTGGAGCCATCTAACCCAGCAGTTCTTC. Its protein is CAWSHLTQQFF.

This rearrangement joins TRBV19 to TRBJ1-6; D perhaps matches TRBD1 (6 bases). Per germline, CDR1 LNHDA and CDR2 SQIVND (reference sequence). This CDR3 has 16 amino acids. The V and J ends lost 5 bases and 4 bases respectively, with 15 bases between them. CDR3 residues: CASSGDGGAYNSPLHF. CDR3 coding DNA: TGTGCCAGTAGTGGCGATGGGGGCGCATATAATTCACCCCTCCACTTT.

This clone was seen once. The V gene is TRBV9, the J gene TRBJ2-1, with 7 bases identical to TRBD1. Germline V lookup: CDR1 SGDLS, CDR2 YYNGEE. This CDR3 is 16 amino acids long. V was clipped by 1 base and J by 4 bases; unmatched bases: 8. CDR3 protein: CASSVSGQRLYNEQFF. CDR3 nucleotides: TGTGCCAGCAGCGTATCGGGACAGCGACTATACAATGAGCAGTTCTTC.

The chain uses TRBV30 and TRBJ1-5; 11 positions agree with TRBD1. The junction had 5 bases not matched to a gene; V was cut back by 3 bases and J by 4 bases. The CDR3 contains 15 residues. Germline assignment: CDR1 GTSNPN and CDR2 SVGIG (reference sequence). This CDR3 reads CAWSPGQGVNQPQHF. The CDR3 DNA follows: TGTGCCTGGAGCCCGGGACAGGGGGTGAATCAGCCCCAGCATTTT.

This chain joins TRBV6-1 and TRBJ2-7; D call uncertain. There are 13 residues in the CDR3. Trimming left V 8 bases short and J 5 bases short, with 16 bases between. Germline V gives CDR1 MNHNS, CDR2 SASEGT. CDR3 nucleotide sequence: TGTGCCAGCCTTGAGACCCTGGTCCACGAGCAGTACTTC. Translated: CASLETLVHEQYF.

This chain uses TRBV4-3 with TRBJ1-1, with D possibly matching TRBD1 (6 bases). CDR3 length: 15 residues. The V end was cut by 0 bases, the J end by 5 bases, with 13 bases between. CDR1 and CDR2 from the germline V gene are LGHNA and YSLEER. The CDR3, as DNA: TGCGCCAGCAGCCAAGACTCAGGGGTGTGGACTGAAGCTTTCTTT. Amino acids: CASSQDSGVWTEAFF.

Concerning this clone: The same CDR3 is also encoded by other DNA sequences in this sample. The gene calls are TRBV5-1 and TRBJ1-5; tentatively, D is TRBD1 (5 bases). This CDR3 comprises 13 residues. The ends were cut back, 0 bases at V and 7 bases at J, with 8 bases in the middle. Germline values: CDR1 SGHRS, CDR2 YFSETQ. The CDR3 DNA is TGCGCCAGCAGCTTGGCAGGGAACCAGCCCCAGCATTTT. Protein product: CASSLAGNQPQHF. The full variable domain, completed using reference TRBV5-1 and TRBJ1-5, is KAGVTQTPRYLIKTRGQQVTLSCSPISGHRSVSWYQQTPGQGLQFLFEYFSETQRNKGNFPGRFSGRQFSNSRSEMNVSTLELGDSALYLCASSLAGNQPQHFGDGTRLSIL.

The CDR3 sequence is CAWRPFGGEYNEQFF. DNA of the CDR3: TGTGCCTGGAGACCCTTCGGCGGAGAATACAATGAGCAGTTCTTC. The chain employs TRBV30 and TRBJ2-1; D is unresolved. The V and J ends lost 3 bases and 4 bases respectively, with 16 bases between them. The CDR3 sequence is 15 residues long. Germline lookup yields CDR1 GTSNPN and CDR2 SVGIG (reference sequence).

Turning to this clone: An end of the junction differs from the germline gene, which may be a read error. The J gene is TRBJ2-2, the V gene TRBV28; 11 nucleotides align to TRBD1. The germline V gene has CDR1 MDHEN and CDR2 SYDVKM. CDR3 length: 15 residues. The CDR3 reads CASSLWTGGGGELFF. CDR3 bases: TGTGCCAGCAGTCTATGGACAGGGGGCGGCGGGGAGCTGTTTTTT.

The chain couples TRBV6-5 to TRBJ1-4; 7 bases agree with TRBD1. The germline V gene encodes CDR1 MNHEY and CDR2 SVGAGI. J gave up 5 bases and V 6 bases, and 9 bases lay outside the gene matches. This CDR3 contains 15 residues. CDR3 region: CASSSRQGLNEKLFF. The CDR3 nucleotides are TGTGCCAGCAGCTCCCGACAGGGACTAAATGAAAAACTGTTTTTT.

This rearrangement joins TRBV19 to TRBJ1-2; D is undetermined. Germline assignment: CDR1 LNHDA and CDR2 SQIVND (reference sequence). CDR3 length equals 12 residues. V lost 2 bases to trimming and J lost 8 bases, with 9 bases between them. In nucleotides, the CDR3 is TGTGCCAGTAGTATATCGTCACGGGGCTACACCTTC. Translated: CASSISSRGYTF.

The CDR3 loop reads CASSGGSYGYTF. CDR3 sequence (DNA): TGTGCCAGCTCCGGGGGGAGCTATGGCTACACCTTC. The V gene is TRBV6-5, the J gene TRBJ1-2, with a possible D match to TRBD1 (5 bases). Trimming removed 8 bases at V and 4 bases at J, with 11 bases between. This CDR3 comprises 12 residues. CDR1 and CDR2 from the germline V gene are MNHEY and SVGAGI.

J is TRBJ1-2 and V is TRBV15; D possibly corresponds to TRBD1 (5 bases). Trimming pared 1 base from V and 3 bases from J, leaving 9 bases between. CDR3 size: 14 residues. Germline V gene sequence: CDR1 LNHNV, CDR2 YYDKDF (reference sequence). CDR3 DNA: TGTGCCACCAGCAGAGGAGGGACGGACTATGGCTACACCTTC. It is translated as CATSRGGTDYGYTF.

This chain links TRBV30 with TRBJ1-2, with D maybe TRBD1 (5 bases). The V end was cut by 0 bases, the J end by 8 bases, with 19 bases between. Germline CDR1 reads GTSNPN; CDR2 reads SVGIG (reference sequence). The CDR3 contains 15 residues. In nucleotides, the CDR3 is TGTGCCTGGAGTGTAAGGGGCAGCTACTCGGGCGGCTACACCTTC. Amino acid sequence: CAWSVRGSYSGGYTF.

This chain uses TRBV2 with TRBJ2-1; TRBD2 matches at 9 bases. The germline gives CDR1 SNHLY, CDR2 FYNNEI. The CDR3 consists of 16 residues. V lost 7 bases and J lost 7; bases outside the gene matches: 14. The DNA for the CDR3 is TGTGCCAGCACCCCCCAAGCGGGGGGCCTTGGGAATGAGCAGTTCTTC. Encoded protein: CASTPQAGGLGNEQFF.

The V call is TRBV7-2, the J call TRBJ2-7, with D unresolved. The CDR3 runs to 13 residues. V lost 8 bases and J lost 0, with 11 bases in between. The germline V gene encodes CDR1 SGHTA and CDR2 FQGNSA. CDR3 loop: CASRPGPSYEQYF. Written as DNA, the CDR3 is TGTGCCAGCCGACCGGGTCCCTCCTACGAGCAGTACTTC.

The rearrangement joins TRBV15 to TRBJ2-7; 7 nucleotides align to TRBD1. Unmatched junction bases numbered 4, after V lost 5 bases and J lost 6 bases. The germline V gene encodes CDR1 LNHNV and CDR2 YYDKDF (reference sequence). This CDR3 spans 12 amino acids. The CDR3 region has the DNA TGTGCCACCAGCGACCACAGGGGCGAGCAGTACTTC. As protein: CATSDHRGEQYF.

The rearrangement uses TRBV7-9 and TRBJ2-3; 9 bases are a match to TRBD2. Trimming removed 3 bases from V and 2 bases from J; junction bases left unmatched: 3. Germline CDR1 reads SEHNR; CDR2 reads FQNEAQ (reference sequence). The CDR3 runs 15 residues. CDR3 DNA sequence: TGTGCCAGCAGCTTCGCTAGCGGGAACACAGATACGCAGTATTTT. Its translation: CASSFASGNTDTQYF.